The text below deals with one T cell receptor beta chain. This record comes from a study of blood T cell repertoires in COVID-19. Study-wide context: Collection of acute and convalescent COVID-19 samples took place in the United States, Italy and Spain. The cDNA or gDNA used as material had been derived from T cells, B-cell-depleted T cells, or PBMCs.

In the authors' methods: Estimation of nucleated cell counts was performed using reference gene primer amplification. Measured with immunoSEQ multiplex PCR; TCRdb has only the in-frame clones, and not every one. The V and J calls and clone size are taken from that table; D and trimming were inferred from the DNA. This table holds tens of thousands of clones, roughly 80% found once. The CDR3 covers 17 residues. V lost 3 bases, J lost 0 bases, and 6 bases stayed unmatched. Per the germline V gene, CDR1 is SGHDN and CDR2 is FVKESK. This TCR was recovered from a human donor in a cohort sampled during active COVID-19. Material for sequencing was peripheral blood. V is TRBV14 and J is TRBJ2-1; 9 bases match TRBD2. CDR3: CASSQWTSASSYNEQFF. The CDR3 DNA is TGTGCCAGCAGCCAGTGGACTAGCGCGAGCTCCTACAATGAGCAGTTCTTC.